The T cell receptor beta chain described here comes from a study of blood T cell repertoires in COVID-19. Study-wide background: Samples of COVID-19 (acute and convalescent) were obtained from the United States, Italy and Spain.

This CDR3 has 14 residues. From germline, CDR1 is SGHNT and CDR2 YYREEE (reference sequence). With 5 bases clipped from V and 4 bases from J, the junction kept 8 bases outside the gene matches. In the authors' workflow: Quantification of nucleated cells was approximated via reference gene primer amplification. Profiling relied on immunoSEQ multiplex PCR, and the TCRdb table lists in-frame clones only, not all of them. For V, J and clone size, that table is used; D and trimming come from the DNA. Of 360,000 or so clones listed, around 83% are singletons. Cohort 3 recovered donors had two negative PCRs, clearance, or symptom resolution.

The sample comprised PBMCs or T cells enriched from blood (not recorded which). The source is a woman in her fifties or sixties who had recovered from COVID-19. The chain combines TRBV5-4 with TRBJ1-2; 7 bases map to TRBD1. This CDR3 reads CASRDSTGSYGYTF. As DNA, the CDR3 is TGTGCCAGCAGGGATTCGACAGGGAGCTATGGCTACACCTTC.